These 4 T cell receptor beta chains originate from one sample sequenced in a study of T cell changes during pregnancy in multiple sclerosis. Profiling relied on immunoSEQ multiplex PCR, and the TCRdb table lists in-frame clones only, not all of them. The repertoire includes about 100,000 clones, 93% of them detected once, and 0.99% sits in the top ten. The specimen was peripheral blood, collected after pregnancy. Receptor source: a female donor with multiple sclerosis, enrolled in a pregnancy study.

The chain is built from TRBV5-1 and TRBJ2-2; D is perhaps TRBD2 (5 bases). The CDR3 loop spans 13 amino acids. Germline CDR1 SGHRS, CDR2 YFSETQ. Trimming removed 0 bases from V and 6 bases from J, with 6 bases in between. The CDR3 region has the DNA TGCGCCAGCAGCTTGGACGGGGCCGGGGAGCTGTTTTTT. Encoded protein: CASSLDGAGELFF.

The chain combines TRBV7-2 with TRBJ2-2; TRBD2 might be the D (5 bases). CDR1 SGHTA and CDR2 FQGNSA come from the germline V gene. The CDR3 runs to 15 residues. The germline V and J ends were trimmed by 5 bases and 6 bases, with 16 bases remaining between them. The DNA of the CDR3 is TGTGCCAGCAGCCTCGTCTCGGGGAGCGCCGGGGAGCTGTTTTTT. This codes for CASSLVSGSAGELFF.

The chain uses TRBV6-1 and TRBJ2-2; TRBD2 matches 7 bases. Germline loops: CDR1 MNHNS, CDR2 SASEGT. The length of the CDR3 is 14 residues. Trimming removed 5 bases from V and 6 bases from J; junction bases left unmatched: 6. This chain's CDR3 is CASSLAGAAGELFF. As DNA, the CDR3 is TGTGCCAGCAGTTTGGCGGGAGCGGCCGGGGAGCTGTTTTTT.

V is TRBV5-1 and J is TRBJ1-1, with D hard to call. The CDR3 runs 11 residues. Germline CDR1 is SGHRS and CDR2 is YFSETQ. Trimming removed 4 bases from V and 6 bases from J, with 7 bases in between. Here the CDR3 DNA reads TGCGCCAGCAGCGGGGAGGCTGAAGCTTTCTTT. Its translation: CASSGEAEAFF.